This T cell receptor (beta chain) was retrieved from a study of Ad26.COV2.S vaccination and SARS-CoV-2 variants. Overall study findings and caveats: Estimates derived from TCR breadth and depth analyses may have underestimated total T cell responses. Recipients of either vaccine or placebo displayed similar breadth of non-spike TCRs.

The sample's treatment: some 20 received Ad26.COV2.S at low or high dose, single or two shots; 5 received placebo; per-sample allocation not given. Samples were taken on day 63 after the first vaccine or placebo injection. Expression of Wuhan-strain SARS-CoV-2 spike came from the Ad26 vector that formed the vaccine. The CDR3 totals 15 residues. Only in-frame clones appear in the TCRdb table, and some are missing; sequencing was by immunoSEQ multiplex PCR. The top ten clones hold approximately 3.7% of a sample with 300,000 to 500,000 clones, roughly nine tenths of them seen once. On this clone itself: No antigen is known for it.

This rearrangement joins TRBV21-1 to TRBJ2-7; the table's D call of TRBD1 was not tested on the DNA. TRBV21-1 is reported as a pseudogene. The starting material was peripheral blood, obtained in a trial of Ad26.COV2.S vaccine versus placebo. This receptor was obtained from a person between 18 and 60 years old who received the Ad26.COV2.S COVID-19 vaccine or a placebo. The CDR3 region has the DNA TGTGCCAGCAGCAAACTAGGACAGGATACCTACGAGCAGTACTTC. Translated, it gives CASSKLGQDTYEQYF.